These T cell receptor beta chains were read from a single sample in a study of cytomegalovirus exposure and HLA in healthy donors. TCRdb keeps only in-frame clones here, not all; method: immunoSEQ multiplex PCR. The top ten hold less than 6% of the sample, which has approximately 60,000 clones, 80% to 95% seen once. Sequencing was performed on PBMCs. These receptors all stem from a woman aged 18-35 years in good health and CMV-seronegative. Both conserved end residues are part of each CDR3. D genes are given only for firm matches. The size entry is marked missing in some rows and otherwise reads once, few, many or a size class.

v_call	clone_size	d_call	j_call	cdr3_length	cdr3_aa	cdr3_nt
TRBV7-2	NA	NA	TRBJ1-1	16	CASSFGSTLVNTEAFF	TGTGCCAGCAGCTTTGGGAGCACCCTTGTGAACACTGAAGCTTTCTTT
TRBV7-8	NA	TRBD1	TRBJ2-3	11	CAASSGTGQYF	TGTGCCGCTTCATCAGGGACAGGGCAGTATTTT
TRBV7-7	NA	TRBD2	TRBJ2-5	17	CASSLGPLLAGVETQYF	TGTGCCAGCAGCTTAGGCCCCCTACTAGCGGGGGTCGAGACCCAGTACTTC
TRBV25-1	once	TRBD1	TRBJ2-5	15	CASSASDRVVETQYF	TGTGCCAGCAGCGCCAGCGACAGGGTTGTGGAGACCCAGTACTTC
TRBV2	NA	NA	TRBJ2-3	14	CASSYFLTSDTQYF	TGTGCCAGCAGTTATTTCCTAACCTCAGATACGCAGTATTTT
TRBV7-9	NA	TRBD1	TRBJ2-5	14	CASSFRDRVETQYF	TGTGCCAGCAGCTTCCGGGACAGGGTCGAGACCCAGTACTTC
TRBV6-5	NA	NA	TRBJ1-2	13	CASSLSEAYGYTF	TGTGCCAGCAGTTTGTCCGAGGCCTATGGCTACACCTTC
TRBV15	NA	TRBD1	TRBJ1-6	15	CATSRAQGSPSPLHF	TGTGCCACCAGCAGGGCACAGGGGAGTCCTTCACCCCTCCACTTT
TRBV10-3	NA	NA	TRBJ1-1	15	CAISESMGSKTEAFF	TGTGCCATCAGTGAGTCTATGGGGAGCAAGACTGAAGCTTTCTTT
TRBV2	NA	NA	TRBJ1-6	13	CASSPGLGAPLHF	TGTGCCAGCAGCCCAGGGCTTGGTGCACCCCTCCACTTT
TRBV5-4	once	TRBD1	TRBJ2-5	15	CASSSRPGQQETQYF	TGTGCCAGCAGCTCTCGTCCGGGACAGCAAGAGACCCAGTACTTC
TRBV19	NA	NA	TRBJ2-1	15	CASSIGEPAYNEQFF	TGTGCCAGTAGTATCGGGGAACCCGCTTACAATGAGCAGTTCTTC
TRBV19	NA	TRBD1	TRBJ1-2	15	CASSTRDRANYGYTF	TGTGCCAGTAGTACCCGGGACAGGGCGAACTATGGCTACACCTTC
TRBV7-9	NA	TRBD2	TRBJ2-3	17	CASSSPETSGVWDTQYF	TGTGCCAGCAGCTCACCCGAGACTAGCGGGGTATGGGATACGCAGTATTTT
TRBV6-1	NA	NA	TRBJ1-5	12	CASRAGSQPQHF	TGTGCCAGCCGGGCAGGGTCCCAGCCCCAGCATTTT